These 32 T cell receptor beta chains were all obtained from the same sample, sequenced in a study of blood T cell repertoires in COVID-19. The table came from immunoSEQ multiplex PCR; TCRdb's copy has only in-frame clones and leaves some out. The data contain fewer than 650,000 clones, approximately 91% of them singletons. Sequenced input: peripheral blood. The source is a woman aged 50 to 65 with COVID-19, enrolled during active disease.

This chain connects TRBV28 to TRBJ2-6; no clear D. V lost 3 bases to trimming and J lost 1 base, with 10 bases between them. CDR3 length: 16 residues. Germline-derived CDR1 and CDR2 are MDHEN and SYDVKM. CDR3 nucleotides: TGTGCCAGCAGTTTCGGTGGTTGGTCTGGGGCCAACGTCCTGACTTTC. This encodes CASSFGGWSGANVLTF.

The chain employs TRBV3-1 (or the pseudogene TRBV3-2) and TRBJ2-7, with 7 bases that match TRBD1. Germline V gives CDR1 LGHDT, CDR2 YNNKEL (reference sequence). This CDR3 is 14 amino acids long. The V and J ends lost 7 bases and 4 bases, in that order; junction bases with no gene match: 10. CDR3 protein: CASTRTGSLYEQYF. The CDR3 DNA is TGTGCCAGCACTCGGACAGGATCTTTATACGAGCAGTACTTC.

The V call is TRBV5-6, the J call TRBJ1-1; possibly TRBD1 for D (5 bases). The V gene's germline CDR1 is SGHDT and CDR2 YYEEEE. The CDR3 has 12 amino acids. V dropped 0 bases and J dropped 11 bases, with 11 bases sitting between them. The CDR3 reads CASSLGSGVAFF. The DNA for the CDR3 is TGTGCCAGCAGCTTGGGTTCGGGGGTGGCTTTCTTT.

This chain joins TRBV19 and TRBJ2-2, with D possibly being TRBD1 (6 bases). Germline V gives CDR1 LNHDA, CDR2 SQIVND (reference sequence). The germline V and J ends were trimmed by 5 bases and 4 bases, with 14 bases remaining between them. The CDR3 is 15 amino acids. CDR3 sequence: CASSQQGPVTGELFF. The CDR3 nucleotides read TGTGCCAGTAGTCAACAGGGCCCTGTCACCGGGGAGCTGTTTTTT.

The gene calls are TRBV19 and TRBJ1-5; 11 nucleotides agree with TRBD1. The CDR3 runs 15 residues. Germline values: CDR1 LNHDA, CDR2 SQIVND (reference sequence). J lost 6 bases, V lost 5 bases, and 6 bases had no gene match. For the CDR3, the DNA is TGTGCCAGTAGTCCCGGGACAGGGGGAGGTCAGCCCCAGCATTTT. Translating it yields CASSPGTGGGQPQHF.

The J gene is TRBJ2-2, the V gene TRBV27; D is ambiguous. The CDR3 totals 15 residues. Germline V CDR1 and CDR2: MNHEY, SMNVEV (reference sequence). Trimming stripped 8 bases from V and 3 bases from J, with 16 bases between. The CDR3, as DNA: TGTGCCAGCGAGTCTAGAGACTTTTACACCGGGGAGCTGTTTTTT. This encodes CASESRDFYTGELFF.

The table lists this clone with a count of one. The rearrangement joins TRBV3-1 (or the pseudogene TRBV3-2) to TRBJ1-6; D is uncertain. Per the germline V gene, CDR1 is LGHDT and CDR2 is YNNKEL (reference sequence). V lost 1 base and J 1 base, leaving 8 bases between the germline ends. This CDR3 contains 16 residues. CDR3 bases: TGTGCCAGCAGCCAAGGGCGGCGGTCCTATAATTCACCCCTCCACTTT. Translated: CASSQGRRSYNSPLHF.

This clone was observed a single time. The rearrangement joins TRBV11-2 to TRBJ2-3, with a weak D call TRBD2 (7 bases). The CDR3 is made up of 15 amino acids. V lost 3 bases and J 4 bases, leaving 14 bases between the germline ends. From germline, CDR1 is SGHAT and CDR2 FQNNGV. The CDR3 bases are TGTGCCAGCAGCTTCGTCGGGGGGCCTGCAGATACGCAGTATTTT. Translation: CASSFVGGPADTQYF.

The chain recombines TRBV7-5 with TRBJ1-1; the table's D call, TRBD1, has no DNA check behind it. TRBV7-5 is designated a pseudogene. The CDR3 covers 18 residues. The CDR3 loop reads CARSLGGTGTYMNTEAFF. The CDR3 DNA reads TGTGCCAGAAGCTTAGGGGGGACCGGGACATATATGAACACTGAAGCTTTCTTT.

This clone was recorded once. The CDR3 protein is CAITEGAYGYTF. The DNA for the CDR3 is TGTGCCATCACGGAAGGAGCCTATGGCTACACCTTC. The chain combines TRBV10-3 with TRBJ1-2; no clear D. CDR3 length equals 12 residues. Trimming took 7 bases from V and 4 from J, leaving 10 bases between them. Germline V gene sequence: CDR1 ENHRY, CDR2 SYGVKD.

The chain is built from TRBV2 and TRBJ1-3; possible D gene TRBD1, 6 bases. The germline V and J ends were trimmed by 1 base and 0 bases, with 10 bases remaining between them. This CDR3 is built from 16 residues. Looked up from germline, CDR1 is SNHLY and CDR2 is FYNNEI. For the CDR3, the DNA is TGTGCCAGCAGTGAAGGGTGGGGGCACTCTGGAAACACCATATATTTT. Translated: CASSEGWGHSGNTIYF.

The genes are TRBV6-5 and TRBJ1-1; possibly TRBD1 for D (6 bases). The length of the CDR3 is 12 residues. Germline assignment: CDR1 MNHEY and CDR2 SVGAGI. Trimming pared 4 bases from V and 8 bases from J, leaving 11 bases between. CDR3 in amino acids: CASSSTGQEAFF. The CDR3, as DNA: TGTGCCAGCAGTTCTACAGGACAGGAAGCTTTCTTT.

V usage is TRBV18 and J usage is TRBJ2-1; TRBD2 matches 10 bases. The CDR3 is made up of 16 amino acids. Losses at the gene ends were 3 bases for V and 6 bases for J; bases not matched to a gene: 8. Germline V gene sequence: CDR1 KGHSH, CDR2 LQKENI. The CDR3: CASSPKRGGIFNEQFF. The CDR3 bases are TGTGCCAGCTCACCCAAGCGGGGGGGCATCTTCAATGAGCAGTTCTTC.

The chain is built from TRBV2 and TRBJ1-1, with TRBD1 matching 9 bases. The CDR3 length is 16 residues. Germline trimming cut 8 bases from V and 5 bases from J; bases unmatched to any gene: 15. Germline CDR1 and CDR2: SNHLY and FYNNEI. CDR3 region: CASGGQGPVRGTEAFF. In nucleotides, the CDR3 is TGTGCCAGCGGGGGACAGGGTCCGGTTCGAGGGACTGAAGCTTTCTTT.

This clone occurred once. This chain uses TRBV7-3 with TRBJ1-2; D may be TRBD1 (5 bases). Per germline, CDR1 SGHTA and CDR2 FQGTGA. This CDR3 spans 15 amino acids. V was shortened by 1 base and J by 2 bases, with 11 bases between the two germline ends. CDR3 DNA: TGTGCCAGCAGCTTAAGTCCGGGGGGAAACTATGGCTACACCTTC. Amino acids: CASSLSPGGNYGYTF.

The J gene is TRBJ2-3, the V gene TRBV30; 7 nucleotides match TRBD1. CDR3 size: 14 residues. Per germline, CDR1 GTSNPN and CDR2 SVGIG (reference sequence). V was pared by 0 bases and J by 3 bases, with 3 bases of the junction left unmatched. CDR3 in amino acids: CAWSVGRGTDTQYF. The CDR3 bases are TGTGCCTGGAGTGTAGGCAGGGGGACAGATACGCAGTATTTT.

The chain links TRBV2 to TRBJ1-2, with TRBD1 as a possible D gene (5 bases). The CDR3 extends over 11 amino acids. In germline, CDR1 is SNHLY, CDR2 FYNNEI. Trimming stripped 4 bases from V and 8 bases from J, with 8 bases between. CDR3 sequence reads: CASSGGRGYTF. CDR3 coding DNA: TGTGCCAGCAGTGGGGGCAGAGGCTACACCTTC. The full variable domain, with the rest looked up from reference TRBV2 and TRBJ1-2, is EPEVTQTPSHQVTQMGQEVILRCVPISNHLYFYWYRQILGQKVEFLVSFYNNEISEKSEIFDDQFSVERPDGSNFTLKIRSTKLEDSAMYFCASSGGRGYTFGSGTRLTVV.

This sequence joins TRBV7-9 and TRBJ2-2; D may be TRBD2 (5 bases). V gave up 9 bases and J gave up 2 bases, with 10 bases separating them. The CDR3 contains 13 residues. Germline CDR1 and CDR2: SEHNR and FQNEAQ (reference sequence). CDR3 bases: TGTGCCAGTTGTCCTAGCAACACCGGGGAGCTGTTTTTT. Its protein is CASCPSNTGELFF.

The chain combines TRBV6-5 with TRBJ2-5, with 8 bases fitting TRBD2. The CDR3 covers 15 residues. CDR1 is MNHEY and CDR2 is SVGAGI in the germline V gene. V shed 5 bases, J shed 5 bases, and the junction held 10 bases outside the gene matches. CDR3 sequence (DNA): TGTGCCAGCAGTCGTAGCGGGGACCGGGGGGAGACCCAGTACTTC. Translating it yields CASSRSGDRGETQYF.

The V call is TRBV3-1 (or the pseudogene TRBV3-2), the J call TRBJ2-5, with D unresolved. CDR1 and CDR2 (germline): LGHDT, YNNKEL (reference sequence). Trimming removed 0 bases at V and 5 bases at J, with 13 bases between. This CDR3 comprises 15 residues. DNA of the CDR3: TGTGCCAGCAGCCAAGATTTGCGCCCCGCGGAGACCCAGTACTTC. It is translated as CASSQDLRPAETQYF.

The genes are TRBV3-1 (or the pseudogene TRBV3-2) and TRBJ1-2; D is perhaps TRBD1 (5 bases). Trimming pared 0 bases from V and 4 bases from J, leaving 9 bases between. The CDR3 spans 14 residues. The germline V gene encodes CDR1 LGHDT and CDR2 YNNKEL (reference sequence). The CDR3 sequence: CASSQDVQVYGYTF. The CDR3 DNA is TGTGCCAGCAGCCAAGATGTACAGGTCTATGGCTACACCTTC.

With regard to this clone: Other nucleotide sequences in the sample specify the same CDR3. This chain connects TRBV3-1 (or the pseudogene TRBV3-2) to TRBJ2-3; D possibly corresponds to TRBD1 (7 bases). The CDR3 totals 15 residues. Germline CDR1 and CDR2: LGHDT and YNNKEL (reference sequence). Between the trimmed V and J ends, which lost 4 bases and 0 bases, there was a span of 11 bases. The CDR3 nucleotides are TGTGCCAGCAGCCTCGCAGGGGGGAGCACAGATACGCAGTATTTT. It is translated as CASSLAGGSTDTQYF.

The V gene is TRBV13, the J gene TRBJ2-7, with TRBD1 identical over 8 bases. Germline CDR1 and CDR2: PRHDT and FYEKMQ (reference sequence). Trimming at V came to 4 bases and at J to 2 bases, leaving 4 bases not matched to a gene. This CDR3 contains 14 residues. CDR3 nucleotides: TGTGCCAGCAGCTACCTGGACAGGGCCTACGAGCAGTACTTC. This translates into CASSYLDRAYEQYF. Together with reference TRBV13 and TRBJ2-7, the CDR3 gives the full variable domain: AAGVIQSPRHLIKEKRETATLKCYPIPRHDTVYWYQQGPGQDPQFLISFYEKMQSDKGSIPDRFSAQQFSDYHSELNMSSLELGDSALYFCASSYLDRAYEQYFGPGTRLTVT.

The V and J genes are TRBV30 and TRBJ1-5; no clear D. The CDR3 sequence is 15 residues long. Trimming left V 0 bases short and J 9 bases short, with 18 bases between. The germline gives CDR1 GTSNPN, CDR2 SVGIG (reference sequence). CDR3 nucleotides: TGTGCCTGGAGTGTCGGCGGTCGATCCCGTGGGCCCCAGCATTTT. Translation: CAWSVGGRSRGPQHF.

The CDR3 sequence: CASSRGGATDTQYF. The CDR3 DNA is TGTGCCAGCAGCCGCGGGGGGGCCACAGATACGCAGTATTTT. V gene TRBV3-1 (or the pseudogene TRBV3-2) combines with J gene TRBJ2-3; 9 positions agree with TRBD2. Losses at the gene ends were 4 bases for V and 2 bases for J; bases not matched to a gene: 1. The germline CDR1 and CDR2 sequences are LGHDT and YNNKEL (reference sequence). The CDR3 is 14 residues long.

The chain combines TRBV3-1 (or the pseudogene TRBV3-2) with TRBJ2-7; 8 bases align to TRBD2. The V gene's germline CDR1 is LGHDT and CDR2 YNNKEL (reference sequence). With 4 bases clipped from V and 7 bases from J, the junction kept 6 bases outside the gene matches. The CDR3 is 13 amino acids. CDR3 in amino acids: CASSLGLEGEQYF. In nucleotides, the CDR3 is TGTGCCAGCAGCCTGGGACTAGAGGGAGAGCAGTACTTC.

In regard to this clone: Different DNA sequences within this sample yield the same CDR3. The rearrangement links TRBV9 to TRBJ2-1; D not certain. Trimming shortened V by 0 bases and J by 7 bases, and 5 bases separated the two germline ends. CDR3 size: 12 residues. Per germline, CDR1 SGDLS and CDR2 YYNGEE. The CDR3 coding sequence is TGTGCCAGCAGCGTAGGAGTAAATGAGCAGTTCTTC. This translates into CASSVGVNEQFF.

The chain recombines TRBV5-6 with TRBJ2-7; tentative D call: TRBD2 (5 bases). CDR1 and CDR2 from the germline V gene are SGHDT and YYEEEE. V lost 2 bases and J lost 7, with 13 bases in between. CDR3 length: 13 residues. In DNA form, the CDR3 reads TGTGCCAGCAGCTTTAGACTAAAAGGGGAGCAGTACTTC. Translating it yields CASSFRLKGEQYF.

The V call is TRBV19, the J call TRBJ1-5; 8 nucleotides line up with TRBD1. The V gene's germline CDR1 is LNHDA and CDR2 SQIVND (reference sequence). There are 13 residues in the CDR3. Trimming cost V 6 bases and J 2 bases; bases outside gene matches: 0. The CDR3 DNA is TGTGCCAGTAGACAGGGGGGCAATCAGCCCCAGCATTTT. It yields the protein CASRQGGNQPQHF.

The J gene is TRBJ1-2, the V gene TRBV30; weak D call: TRBD1 (5 bases). V lost 4 bases and J 5 bases, leaving 14 bases between the germline ends. CDR1 is GTSNPN and CDR2 is SVGIG in the germline V gene (reference sequence). The CDR3 covers 13 residues. The CDR3 is CAWNPGFGYGYTF. CDR3 nucleotide sequence: TGTGCCTGGAATCCAGGGTTTGGATATGGCTACACCTTC.

The chain uses TRBV18 and TRBJ2-3, with a possible D match to TRBD2 (6 bases). The CDR3 covers 15 residues. Germline V gene lookup returns CDR1 KGHSH and CDR2 LQKENI. Trimming stripped 3 bases from V and 0 bases from J, with 10 bases between. CDR3 region: CASSPRGTSTDTQYF. The CDR3 nucleotides are TGTGCCAGCTCACCGCGGGGAACCAGCACAGATACGCAGTATTTT.

The chain uses TRBV18 and TRBJ2-6; D is unclear. Germline V gene sequence: CDR1 KGHSH, CDR2 LQKENI. The CDR3 runs 17 residues. Trimming took 2 bases from V and 0 from J, leaving 11 bases between them. The DNA of the CDR3 is TGTGCCAGCTCACCATTGAGTGGTCGCTCTGGGGCCAACGTCCTGACTTTC. It yields the protein CASSPLSGRSGANVLTF.